These T cell receptor beta chains were read from a single sample in a study of response to subunit inactivated influenza vaccine. TCRdb re-derived calls from the RT-PCR reads in MiXCR, one entry per CDR3 protein. The sample has over 650,000 distinct CDR3 sequences; approximately 17% are singletons. Sequencing was performed on PBMCs from blood, taken 4 to 6 days after vaccination. All receptors derive from a man in his fifties or sixties who received an inactivated influenza vaccine. The CDR3 runs from the conserved cysteine through the conserved F or W. The D gene is left open where the match is weak. For some rows the clone size is stated as once, few or many, or as a class when expanded; others skip it.

TGCGCCAGCAGTGAGCCGGCCTACGAGCAGTACTTC,CASSEPAYEQYF,NA,TRBV10-2,TRBJ2-7,NA
TGCGCCAGCAGCTTGGATTTGGGGATAGCCAAAAACATTCAGTACTTC,CASSLDLGIAKNIQYF,NA,TRBV5-1,TRBJ2-4,NA
TGTGCCAGCAGTGAAAAAGCGTACTATGGCTACACCTTC,CASSEKAYYGYTF,NA,TRBV6-1,TRBJ1-2,NA
TGCAGTGCTAGAACCCAGCCTTCGAACACCGGGGAGCTGTTTTTT,CSARTQPSNTGELFF,NA,TRBV20-1,TRBJ2-2,NA
TGTGCCAGCAGCCTCCGGGACAGGGGCTTTTACGAGCAGTACTTC,CASSLRDRGFYEQYF,TRBD1,TRBV14,TRBJ2-7,NA
TGCAGTGCTTCGACTGAGGTGGCAGATACGCAGTATTTT,CSASTEVADTQYF,NA,TRBV20-1,TRBJ2-3,few
TGTGCCAGCAGTTCGACGGGAAGGAGCTCCTACGAGCAGTACTTC,CASSSTGRSSYEQYF,NA,TRBV6-2/TRBV6-3,TRBJ2-7,few
TGCAGTGCAAAGTCGGGACAGGACTACTACGAGCAGTACTTC,CSAKSGQDYYEQYF,TRBD1,TRBV20-1,TRBJ2-7,NA
TGCAGCGTTGGCGGGAGGGCCTCAGATACGCAGTATTTT,CSVGGRASDTQYF,TRBD2,TRBV29-1,TRBJ2-3,many
TGTGCCAGCGGGAGCGGGGGAATGTTCCCCAAAAACATTCAGTACTTC,CASGSGGMFPKNIQYF,TRBD2,TRBV6-2/TRBV6-3,TRBJ2-4,NA
TGTGCCAGCAGCTTAGCTTTCAGGGATACGCAGTATTTT,CASSLAFRDTQYF,NA,TRBV7-8,TRBJ2-3,NA
TGTGCCAGCAGCCACGACCAGGGGAGGGCTGAAGCTTTCTTT,CASSHDQGRAEAFF,NA,TRBV3-1,TRBJ1-1,few
TGTGCCAGCAGAAGGTGGCAGGGAGGTGAAAAACTGTTTTTT,CASRRWQGGEKLFF,NA,TRBV12-3/TRBV12-4,TRBJ1-4,NA
TGTGCCAGCAGTGATCTCGGGGACAGTGCCTCCTACGAGCAGTACTTC,CASSDLGDSASYEQYF,TRBD1,TRBV2,TRBJ2-7,NA
TGTGCCAGCAGACCCGGACAGGGGGTCGAGGGCACCGGGGAGCTGTTTTTT,CASRPGQGVEGTGELFF,TRBD1,TRBV6-1,TRBJ2-2,few
TGTGCCAGCAGCTCCGGCGTCGGGGGCGTTCCCACTCACAATGAGCAGTTCTTC,CASSSGVGGVPTHNEQFF,NA,TRBV11-2,TRBJ2-1,NA
TGTGCCAGCAGCTGGGGAGGGAGGATCGGGGCTTTCTTT,CASSWGGRIGAFF,NA,TRBV12-3/TRBV12-4,TRBJ1-1,few
TGCAGTGCTAGAGATACGAAGGGGGTGTACCAAGAGACCCAGTACTTC,CSARDTKGVYQETQYF,NA,TRBV20-1,TRBJ2-5,NA
TGTGCCACCAGTTCCCCGATCCCGAACACTGAAGCTTTCTTT,CATSSPIPNTEAFF,NA,TRBV24-1,TRBJ1-1,few
TGTGCCAGCAGGTCTCCGAACACCGGGGAGCTGTTTTTT,CASRSPNTGELFF,NA,TRBV7-2,TRBJ2-2,NA
TGTGCCAGCAGGACAGGGTTTGATTCACCCCTCCACTTT,CASRTGFDSPLHF,TRBD1,TRBV7-9,TRBJ1-6,NA
TGTGCCAGCGCAAGGGAAGGCTACAATGAGCAGTTCTTC,CASAREGYNEQFF,NA,TRBV7-3,TRBJ2-1,NA
TGTGCCAGCAGTTACAGTCAGGCGTTCACCGGGGAGCTGTTTTTT,CASSYSQAFTGELFF,NA,TRBV6-5,TRBJ2-2,NA
TGTGCCAGCAGCGATGGTGGACGCGGCGGGGATACGCAGTATTTT,CASSDGGRGGDTQYF,NA,TRBV9,TRBJ2-3,NA
TGTGCCAGCAGTCTTATGGACAGGGTTGACACCGGGGAGCTGTTTTTT,CASSLMDRVDTGELFF,TRBD1,TRBV28,TRBJ2-2,NA
TGCGCCAGCAGCTTGGAGGCAGGCAACTATGGCTACACCTTC,CASSLEAGNYGYTF,NA,TRBV5-1,TRBJ1-2,many
TGTGCCAGCAGCTTAGACCGAGAAAAACTGTTTTTT,CASSLDREKLFF,NA,TRBV7-2,TRBJ1-4,many
TGTGCCAGCAGACCTAGCGGGAGCAACTACAATGAGCAGTTCTTC,CASRPSGSNYNEQFF,TRBD2,TRBV7-9,TRBJ2-1,NA
TGTGCCAGCAGTTGGATACAGGGGAGTTTAGCTTTCTTT,CASSWIQGSLAFF,TRBD1,TRBV28,TRBJ1-1,NA
TGTGCCAGCAGTCCCAGCGGGAGGGCCCCCTACAATGAGCAGTTCTTC,CASSPSGRAPYNEQFF,TRBD2,TRBV12-3/TRBV12-4,TRBJ2-1,NA
TGCGCCAGCAGTATTGTCGACTACGAGCAGTACTTC,CASSIVDYEQYF,NA,TRBV5-1,TRBJ2-7,many
TGTGCCAGCAGGCCCCTCACAGATACGCAGTATTTT,CASRPLTDTQYF,NA,TRBV12-3/TRBV12-4,TRBJ2-3,NA
TGTGCCAGCAGCTCCGGGACAGGGCGCCAGCCCCAGCATTTT,CASSSGTGRQPQHF,TRBD1,TRBV7-6,TRBJ1-5,few
TGTGCCAGCAGTTTATTCAGGGTCCGCACCTTC,CASSLFRVRTF,NA,TRBV12-3/TRBV12-4,TRBJ1-2,many
TGTGCCATCAGTGCTAAAGGGAATGGAGAGACCCAGTACTTC,CAISAKGNGETQYF,NA,TRBV10-3,TRBJ2-5,NA
TGTGCCATGGGCCCCGGGCTCCTCTGGACTAGGCATCCAGATACGCAGTATTTT,CAMGPGLLWTRHPDTQYF,TRBD2,TRBV5-3,TRBJ2-3,NA
TGTGCCAGCAGCTTAGGGTCTCTCTCAGATACGCAGTATTTT,CASSLGSLSDTQYF,NA,TRBV7-6,TRBJ2-3,few
TGTGCCAGCAGCGTCCCCCTTGCGGGAGCCTACAATGAGCAGTTCTTC,CASSVPLAGAYNEQFF,TRBD2,TRBV11-1,TRBJ2-1,NA
TGTGCCAGCAGTCCCCCGGGGCGAGAGAACGCTGAAGCTTTCTTT,CASSPPGRENAEAFF,NA,TRBV6-1,TRBJ1-1,few
TGTGCCAGCAGTTACGGGACTACCAACAATGAGCAGTTCTTC,CASSYGTTNNEQFF,TRBD2,TRBV9,TRBJ2-1,NA
TGTGCCAGCAGCAGTAGCGCGGGACAGGGAGAGTATGAGCAGTACTTC,CASSSSAGQGEYEQYF,TRBD1,TRBV9,TRBJ2-7,NA
TGTGCCAGCAGTTTCTCGGGGCCAGAAGGCTACACCTTC,CASSFSGPEGYTF,NA,TRBV12-3/TRBV12-4,TRBJ1-2,few
TGTGCCAGCTCACCGGGGGGCACACAAGAGACCCAGTACTTC,CASSPGGTQETQYF,NA,TRBV18,TRBJ2-5,NA
TGTGCCAGCAGTTGGGACAGGGGGGGAACCGGGGAGCTGTTTTTT,CASSWDRGGTGELFF,TRBD1,TRBV12-3/TRBV12-4,TRBJ2-2,NA
TGTGCCGTTCGCAGGACAGGTGTGGGGAGGTATGGCTACACCTTC,CAVRRTGVGRYGYTF,TRBD1,TRBV12-3/TRBV12-4,TRBJ1-2,few
TGTGCCAGCGGATTCCCCCAGTCTAACTATGGCTACACCTTC,CASGFPQSNYGYTF,NA,TRBV6-2/TRBV6-3,TRBJ1-2,NA
TGTGCCAGCAGCCGGGAAACAGACAGGGGCTCCTACGAGCAGTACTTC,CASSRETDRGSYEQYF,TRBD1,TRBV4-2,TRBJ2-7,NA
TGCAGGACCGGGACCTCAAACACTGAAGCTTTCTTT,CRTGTSNTEAFF,NA,TRBV20-1,TRBJ1-1,NA
TGTGCCAGCAGCCTAGGAGCGGGGGAGACCACAGATACGCAGTATTTT,CASSLGAGETTDTQYF,TRBD2,TRBV3-1,TRBJ2-3,NA
TGCGCCCGAGGTCGGCCTGGGACTCAGAGGAGGAGCACAGATACGCAGTATTTT,CARGRPGTQRRSTDTQYF,NA,TRBV5-1,TRBJ2-3,NA
TGTGCCAGCAGTTTTCGACAGGGGGAAAACATTCAGTACTTC,CASSFRQGENIQYF,TRBD1,TRBV12-3/TRBV12-4,TRBJ2-4,NA
TGTGCCAGCAGTTTAGGGACTAGCGGGAGGGCAGAGACCCAGTACTTC,CASSLGTSGRAETQYF,TRBD2,TRBV12-3/TRBV12-4,TRBJ2-5,NA
TGTGCCAGCAGCTTGCTAGCGGGGGGCCCGCAAGAGACCCAGTACTTC,CASSLLAGGPQETQYF,TRBD2,TRBV5-5,TRBJ2-5,many